This TCR beta chain derives from a study of blood T cell repertoires in COVID-19. The method was immunoSEQ multiplex PCR; TCRdb's version includes in-frame clones alone and lacks a portion of them. This sample has roughly 180,000 clones, with about 81% found just once. The ends were cut back, 0 bases at V and 3 bases at J, with 8 bases in the middle. CDR1 and CDR2 (germline): ENHRY, SYGVKD. There are 14 residues in the CDR3. This clonotype was sampled from an elderly woman with COVID-19, enrolled during active disease. The V gene is TRBV10-3, the J gene TRBJ1-1, with a possible D match to TRBD1 (5 bases). The sample was peripheral blood. CDR3 loop: CAISESWGDTEAFF. The CDR3 DNA sequence: TGTGCCATCAGTGAGTCGTGGGGGGACACTGAAGCTTTCTTT.